This entry lists 21 T cell receptor beta chains sequenced from one sample in a study of T cell responses to AZD1222 COVID-19 vaccine. Sequencing used immunoSEQ multiplex PCR; TCRdb keeps in-frame clones, though not all of them. The sample carries 73,000 or so clones, around 81% recorded once. This specimen was peripheral blood, taken 28 days after the second AZD1222 dose. The receptors stem from an adult who received the AZD1222 COVID-19 vaccine.

V usage is TRBV6-6 and J usage is TRBJ2-7; 7 bases match TRBD1. CDR3 length: 15 residues. The germline V gene encodes CDR1 MNHNY and CDR2 SVGAGI (reference sequence). J gave up 5 bases and V 0 bases, and 7 bases lay outside the gene matches. CDR3 sequence: CASSYSNRGQDEQYF. CDR3 DNA: TGTGCCAGCAGTTACTCGAACAGGGGTCAGGACGAGCAGTACTTC.

This clone was recorded once. Here the CDR3 DNA reads TGTGCCAGCAGCTTGGGCGGGCCAGATACGCAGTATTTT. Protein product: CASSLGGPDTQYF. The J gene is TRBJ2-3, the V gene TRBV5-4, with a tentative D call TRBD2 (5 bases). The CDR3 has 13 amino acids. Germline loops: CDR1 SGHNT, CDR2 YYREEE (reference sequence). V lost 0 bases and J 4 bases, leaving 6 bases between the germline ends.

The J gene is TRBJ2-3, the V gene TRBV30, with 7 bases aligning to TRBD1. With V trimmed by 4 bases and J by 1 base, 8 bases remained unmatched. The germline gives CDR1 GTSNPN, CDR2 SVGIG (reference sequence). CDR3 length: 15 amino acids. CDR3 loop: CAWNERGRGTDTQYF. The CDR3 bases are TGTGCCTGGAACGAAAGGGGGCGGGGCACAGATACGCAGTATTTT.

The chain couples TRBV7-9 to TRBJ2-7; 13 bases fit TRBD2. The CDR3 has 16 amino acids. V gave up 5 bases and J gave up 2 bases; unmatched junction bases: 6. Germline assignment: CDR1 SEHNR and CDR2 FQNEAQ (reference sequence). The CDR3 DNA reads TGTGCCAGCAGCCCCCGGACTAGCGGGAGAACCTACGAGCAGTACTTC. Residues: CASSPRTSGRTYEQYF.

CDR3 nucleotide sequence: TGTGCCAGCAGCCAAGATGGAACAGGAAAGGGCAATCAGCCCCAGCATTTT. The encoded protein is CASSQDGTGKGNQPQHF. The rearrangement links TRBV4-2 to TRBJ1-5, with a tentative D call TRBD1 (5 bases). Trimming removed 0 bases at V and 2 bases at J, with 14 bases between. CDR1 is LGHNA, CDR2 YNFKEQ, per germline. CDR3 size: 17 residues.

The V call is TRBV24-1, the J call TRBJ1-2; the D gene is possibly TRBD1 (5 bases). Germline-derived CDR1 and CDR2 are KGHDR and SFDVKD. The germline V and J ends were trimmed by 3 bases and 4 bases, with 11 bases remaining between them. The CDR3 covers 14 residues. The CDR3 DNA reads as TGTGCCACCAGTGATATCAGGGTGGGCTATGGCTACACCTTC. It specifies CATSDIRVGYGYTF.

This chain connects TRBV28 to TRBJ1-2; D call uncertain. Germline loops: CDR1 MDHEN, CDR2 SYDVKM. The CDR3 length is 11 residues. V was cut by 1 base and J by 8 bases, with 5 bases left in between. DNA of the CDR3: TGTGCCAGCAGTTTATTCGGCGGCTACACCTTC. It yields the protein CASSLFGGYTF.

This rearrangement joins TRBV11-2 to TRBJ2-5; a weak D match, TRBD2 (6 bases). V lost 3 bases and J 4 bases, leaving 15 bases between the germline ends. The CDR3 loop spans 15 amino acids. From germline, CDR1 is SGHAT and CDR2 FQNNGV. The CDR3 DNA reads TGTGCCAGCAGCTTGTATGGAGGGCCCAGAGAGACCCAGTACTTC. Amino acid sequence: CASSLYGGPRETQYF.

The V gene is TRBV6-5, the J gene TRBJ1-3, with unresolved D. This CDR3 has 12 amino acids. Germline CDR1 reads MNHEY; CDR2 reads SVGAGI. Trimming took 7 bases from V and 4 from J, leaving 8 bases between them. DNA for the CDR3: TGTGCCAGCACCAGTAGCGGAAACACCATATATTTT. Translated, it gives CASTSSGNTIYF.

This clone was seen a handful of times. This sequence joins TRBV28 and TRBJ1-5; D call uncertain. This CDR3 contains 14 residues. Trimming pared 2 bases from V and 6 bases from J, leaving 11 bases between. Germline V gene sequence: CDR1 MDHEN, CDR2 SYDVKM. The CDR3 nucleotides are TGTGCCAGCAGTTTAGAGGTCGGCAGTCAGCCCCAGCATTTT. Its protein product is CASSLEVGSQPQHF.

This sequence joins TRBV27 and TRBJ1-1; tentatively, D is TRBD1 (6 bases). Germline CDR1 reads MNHEY; CDR2 reads SMNVEV (reference sequence). The CDR3 loop spans 13 amino acids. With 3 bases removed from V and 13 bases from J, the gap between germline ends came to 18 bases. CDR3 protein: CASSFFPTGLVFF. The CDR3 bases are TGTGCCAGCAGTTTCTTTCCTACAGGGTTGGTTTTCTTT.

The chain carries TRBV6-5 and TRBJ2-7; possible D gene TRBD1, 6 bases. The V end lost 4 bases, the J end lost 3 bases, and 10 bases lay between the germline ends. The length of the CDR3 is 13 residues. Germline V gene lookup returns CDR1 MNHEY and CDR2 SVGAGI. The CDR3 nucleotides are TGTGCCAGCAGTTTGGGACAAAACTACGAGCAGTACTTC. The encoded protein is CASSLGQNYEQYF.

This chain joins TRBV6-5 and TRBJ2-7; TRBD2 matches 14 bases. The CDR3 spans 16 residues. The germline gives CDR1 MNHEY, CDR2 SVGAGI. After removal of 2 bases from V and 9 bases from J, the junction contained 9 bases not matched to a gene. The CDR3 here is CASSYGTSGSSSGQYF. Written as DNA, the CDR3 is TGTGCCAGCAGTTACGGGACTAGCGGGAGCTCCAGTGGGCAGTACTTC.

The chain couples TRBV7-2 to TRBJ1-6; maybe TRBD1 (5 bases). Germline V gives CDR1 SGHTA, CDR2 FQGNSA. The CDR3 is 15 amino acids. Trimming took 3 bases from V and 11 from J, leaving 17 bases between them. The CDR3 DNA is TGTGCCAGCAGCTTCCTAGGGGCGGCGGATGCACCCCTCCACTTT. Translated: CASSFLGAADAPLHF.

The rearrangement uses TRBV6-1 and TRBJ1-1, with D perhaps matching TRBD1 (5 bases). V was cut by 11 bases and J by 2 bases, with 15 bases left in between. The CDR3 extends over 13 amino acids. Germline V gene data show CDR1 as MNHNS and CDR2 as SASEGT. The CDR3 region has the DNA TGTGCCGGGGGAAGGGCGGGCAACACTGAAGCTTTCTTT. It is translated as CAGGRAGNTEAFF.

This chain uses TRBV7-2 with TRBJ1-1; D remains ambiguous. Deletions cut 2 bases from V and 2 bases from J, with 9 bases between. CDR1 and CDR2 from the germline V gene are SGHTA and FQGNSA. The length of the CDR3 is 14 residues. The CDR3 is CASSLMGDNTEAFF. The CDR3 DNA follows: TGTGCCAGCAGCTTAATGGGAGACAACACTGAAGCTTTCTTT. Based on the CDR3 plus reference TRBV7-2 and TRBJ1-1, the full variable domain is GAGVSQSPSNKVTEKGKDVELRCDPISGHTALYWYRQSLGQGLEFLIYFQGNSAPDKSGLPSDRFSAERTGGSVSTLTIQRTQQEDSAVYLCASSLMGDNTEAFFGQGTRLTVV.

The genes are TRBV28 and TRBJ2-3, with a weak D call TRBD2 (5 bases). Germline CDR1 is MDHEN and CDR2 is SYDVKM. The CDR3 contains 13 residues. V shed 10 bases and J shed 5 bases, with 16 bases lying between them. The CDR3 spells CATSGGHRDTQYF. The DNA of the CDR3 is TGTGCCACCTCAGGAGGTCACAGAGATACGCAGTATTTT.

V usage is TRBV9 and J usage is TRBJ2-3; D perhaps matches TRBD1 (5 bases). Germline lookup yields CDR1 SGDLS and CDR2 YYNGEE. The germline V and J ends were trimmed by 3 bases and 4 bases, with 12 bases remaining between them. The CDR3 is 14 amino acids. CDR3 loop: CASSGGHPPDTQYF. CDR3 coding DNA: TGTGCCAGCAGCGGGGGCCATCCCCCAGATACGCAGTATTTT.

The rearrangement links TRBV3-1 (or the pseudogene TRBV3-2) to TRBJ1-3; D remains unclear. Germline values: CDR1 LGHDT, CDR2 YNNKEL (reference sequence). The CDR3 spans 15 residues. The V end was cut by 6 bases, the J end by 3 bases, with 15 bases between. CDR3 DNA: TGTGCCAGCAGTCTATATGGAGAAGGTGGAAACACCATATATTTT. Translated, it gives CASSLYGEGGNTIYF.

The rearrangement joins TRBV7-2 to TRBJ2-3; 7 bases map to TRBD2. The germline CDR1 and CDR2 sequences are SGHTA and FQGNSA. CDR3 size: 15 residues. After removal of 5 bases from V and 1 base from J, the junction contained 6 bases not matched to a gene. CDR3 nucleotide sequence: TGTGCCAGCAGCCTAACTGGGGGGGGCACAGATACGCAGTATTTT. Protein sequence: CASSLTGGGTDTQYF.

The chain employs TRBV24-1 and TRBJ2-2; D gene unclear. Germline V gene data show CDR1 as KGHDR and CDR2 as SFDVKD. Trimming removed 0 bases at V and 6 bases at J, with 16 bases between. This CDR3 is built from 17 residues. The CDR3 nucleotides are TGTGCCACCAGTGATTTGACAACGAAGGGATCGGCCGGGGAGCTGTTTTTT. Translating it yields CATSDLTTKGSAGELFF.